Following are 22 T cell receptor beta chains from one sample sequenced in a study of cytomegalovirus exposure and HLA in healthy donors. The PCR made use of 60 Vbeta and 13 Jbeta primers. Sequencing was performed with immunoSEQ multiplex PCR; in TCRdb, only in-frame clones are kept and a portion is missing. The sample contains tens of thousands of clones, roughly 80% of which appear only once. Specimen: PBMCs. The receptors were sampled from a young woman in good health and CMV-seronegative.

This clone was seen once. This rearrangement joins TRBV6-4 to TRBJ1-1; D call uncertain. Germline assignment: CDR1 MRHNA and CDR2 SNTAGT. CDR3 length equals 14 residues. Trimming took off 2 bases at V and 2 bases at J, with 9 bases between the two ends. The CDR3 region is CASSDGEGNTEAFF. The CDR3 DNA follows: TGTGCCAGCAGTGACGGAGAGGGAAACACTGAAGCTTTCTTT.

V is TRBV11-3 and J is TRBJ2-5; TRBD1 matches 9 bases. The CDR3 runs to 13 residues. J was trimmed by 5 bases and V by 3 bases; bases with no gene match: 1. Germline assignment: CDR1 SGHNT and CDR2 YENEEA. The CDR3 here is CASSFGQGETQYF. In DNA, the CDR3 is TGTGCCAGCAGCTTCGGACAGGGGGAGACCCAGTACTTC.

The V call is TRBV6-1, the J call TRBJ1-4, with D maybe TRBD1 (6 bases). The ends were cut back, 6 bases at V and 4 bases at J, with 15 bases in the middle. Germline lookup yields CDR1 MNHNS and CDR2 SASEGT. There are 15 residues in the CDR3. Here the CDR3 DNA reads TGTGCCAGCAGACCCCTCCGGGACATTAATGAAAAACTGTTTTTT. It yields the protein CASRPLRDINEKLFF.

This clone was detected only once. This sequence joins TRBV9 and TRBJ1-4; D call uncertain. CDR1 SGDLS and CDR2 YYNGEE come from the germline V gene. V was clipped by 0 bases and J by 4 bases, with 10 bases between them. The CDR3 consists of 15 residues. The chain's CDR3 is CASSVGSWSNEKLFF. The CDR3 region has the DNA TGTGCCAGCAGCGTAGGAAGCTGGAGTAATGAAAAACTGTTTTTT.

This clone was seen a single time. The chain carries TRBV5-1 and TRBJ2-7; TRBD1 might be the D (7 bases). The germline gives CDR1 SGHRS, CDR2 YFSETQ. The CDR3 consists of 15 residues. Between the trimmed V and J ends, which lost 4 bases and 3 bases, there was a span of 17 bases. The CDR3 region has the DNA TGCGCCAGCAGCCCCCGGGAGACAGGGATCTACGAGCAGTACTTC. Its translation is CASSPRETGIYEQYF.

The rearrangement joins TRBV4-3 to TRBJ2-5; 8 bases align to TRBD2. The V gene end was trimmed by 1 base and the J gene end by 5 bases; junction bases not matched to a gene: 9. Looked up from germline, CDR1 is LGHNA and CDR2 is YSLEER. The CDR3 extends over 16 amino acids. CDR3 loop: CASSQGLAGSAETQYF. The CDR3 DNA reads as TGCGCCAGCAGCCAAGGGCTAGCGGGTTCGGCGGAGACCCAGTACTTC.

The V and J genes are TRBV19 and TRBJ1-5; TRBD1 matches at 8 bases. CDR1 is LNHDA and CDR2 is SQIVND in the germline V gene (reference sequence). V gave up 2 bases and J gave up 7 bases; unmatched junction bases: 4. This CDR3 contains 14 residues. The CDR3 DNA reads as TGTGCCAGTAGTATAACAGGGGGAGAACAGCCCCAGCATTTT. Protein sequence: CASSITGGEQPQHF.

The chain employs TRBV9 and TRBJ2-1; 8 positions match TRBD2. The junction had 5 bases not matched to a gene; V was cut back by 3 bases and J by 0 bases. Looked up from germline, CDR1 is SGDLS and CDR2 is YYNGEE. CDR3 length: 16 amino acids. The CDR3 sequence: CASSGGRGGSYNEQFF. The CDR3 coding sequence is TGTGCCAGCAGCGGCGGTCGGGGGGGCTCCTACAATGAGCAGTTCTTC.

This CDR3 reads CASSLGTVPNQPQHF. The CDR3 DNA follows: TGTGCCAGTAGTTTGGGGACAGTCCCCAATCAGCCCCAGCATTTT. The V call is TRBV19, the J call TRBJ1-5; the match to TRBD1 covers 7 bases. Germline CDR1 and CDR2: LNHDA and SQIVND (reference sequence). The ends lost 5 bases at V and 3 bases at J; junction bases unmatched: 7. This CDR3 comprises 15 residues.

The table lists this clone with a count of one. This chain connects TRBV7-2 to TRBJ1-2, with a weak D call TRBD1 (6 bases). Germline loops: CDR1 SGHTA, CDR2 FQGNSA. The CDR3 consists of 12 residues. The ends were cut back, 5 bases at V and 5 bases at J, with 9 bases in the middle. DNA for the CDR3: TGTGCCAGCAGCGTACAGGGTTATGGCTACACCTTC. It specifies CASSVQGYGYTF.

J is TRBJ1-1 and V is TRBV5-4; D gene ambiguous. Per germline, CDR1 SGHNT and CDR2 YYREEE (reference sequence). The CDR3 is 15 amino acids. Trimming removed 0 bases at V and 1 base at J, with 10 bases between. CDR3 DNA: TGTGCCAGCAGCTTGGTCGGAGCATCGAACACTGAAGCTTTCTTT. Its protein is CASSLVGASNTEAFF.

This chain uses TRBV2 with TRBJ1-1; D ambiguous. From germline, CDR1 is SNHLY and CDR2 FYNNEI. This CDR3 contains 14 residues. V lost 6 bases and J 1 base, leaving 12 bases between the germline ends. DNA of the CDR3: TGTGCCAGCAGGGTGCAGGCTTCGAACACTGAAGCTTTCTTT. It specifies CASRVQASNTEAFF.

The chain employs TRBV4-1 and TRBJ2-4; the D gene is possibly TRBD2 (5 bases). Trimming stripped 2 bases from V and 1 base from J, with 6 bases between. CDR1 MGHRA and CDR2 YSYEKL come from the germline V gene. The length of the CDR3 is 14 residues. The CDR3 protein is CASSQPGAKNIQYF. The DNA of the CDR3 is TGCGCCAGCAGCCAACCGGGGGCCAAAAACATTCAGTACTTC.

CDR3 protein: CATSRDSDRNTEAFF. The CDR3 DNA reads as TGTGCCACCAGCAGAGATTCGGACAGGAACACTGAAGCTTTCTTT. The chain uses TRBV15 and TRBJ1-1; D perhaps matches TRBD1 (6 bases). The CDR3 loop spans 15 amino acids. Trimming cost V 0 bases and J 1 base, with 9 bases left between them. Germline V gene lookup returns CDR1 LNHNV and CDR2 YYDKDF (reference sequence).

This chain links TRBV11-2 with TRBJ1-1; no clear D. Trimming pared 0 bases from V and 2 bases from J, leaving 4 bases between. Germline CDR1 and CDR2: SGHAT and FQNNGV. The CDR3 covers 13 residues. CDR3 coding DNA: TGTGCCAGCAGCTTAGAGAGAAACACTGAAGCTTTCTTT. Its protein product is CASSLERNTEAFF.

This clone has only one observation. This chain connects TRBV11-3 to TRBJ1-1; D gene unclear. The length of the CDR3 is 14 residues. The V end was cut by 5 bases, the J end by 4 bases, with 14 bases between. Per the germline V gene, CDR1 is SGHNT and CDR2 is YENEEA. The CDR3 DNA reads as TGTGCCAGCAGCCACTACGCGGGAGTCACTGAAGCTTTCTTT. Encoded protein: CASSHYAGVTEAFF. The variable domain in full, completed from reference TRBV11-3 and TRBJ1-1, reads EAGVVQSPRYKIIEKKQPVAFWCNPISGHNTLYWYLQNLGQGPELLIRYENEEAVDDSQLPKDRFSAERLKGVDSTLKIQPAELGDSAVYLCASSHYAGVTEAFFGQGTRLTVV.

The chain combines TRBV19 with TRBJ1-5; 10 bases map to TRBD1. J gave up 4 bases and V 4 bases, and 4 bases lay outside the gene matches. Germline loops: CDR1 LNHDA, CDR2 SQIVND (reference sequence). The CDR3 consists of 15 residues. The CDR3 sequence: CASSRQGAENQPQHF. In DNA, the CDR3 is TGTGCCAGTAGTAGACAGGGGGCCGAGAATCAGCCCCAGCATTTT.

This chain uses TRBV2 with TRBJ2-7; D is possibly TRBD1 (5 bases). V was cut by 0 bases and J by 5 bases, with 14 bases left in between. This CDR3 spans 15 amino acids. The V gene's germline CDR1 is SNHLY and CDR2 FYNNEI. Here the CDR3 DNA reads TGTGCCAGCAGTGAAGCGCTGTTAGGGGTCGACGAGCAGTACTTC. It codes for CASSEALLGVDEQYF.

The rearrangement links TRBV11-2 to TRBJ2-7, with 14 positions matching TRBD2. V lost 3 bases to trimming and J lost 0 bases; unmatched junction nucleotides: 7. Germline V gene sequence: CDR1 SGHAT, CDR2 FQNNGV. The CDR3 loop spans 18 amino acids. The chain's CDR3 is CASSFGLAGGYSSYEQYF. The CDR3 nucleotides are TGTGCCAGCAGCTTTGGACTAGCGGGGGGCTACAGCTCCTACGAGCAGTACTTC.

V is TRBV4-3 and J is TRBJ2-2, with TRBD2 matching 10 bases. Germline CDR1 and CDR2: LGHNA and YSLEER. This CDR3 is built from 16 residues. V lost 0 bases, J lost 5 bases, and 3 bases stayed unmatched. The CDR3 nucleotides read TGCGCCAGCAGCCAAGAACCTAGCGGGGGAACCGGGGAGCTGTTTTTT. Translating gives CASSQEPSGGTGELFF.

The chain carries TRBV5-1 and TRBJ2-5; 15 bases agree with TRBD2. The trim removed 4 bases at V and 2 bases at J, leaving 9 bases unmatched. Looked up from germline, CDR1 is SGHRS and CDR2 is YFSETQ. The CDR3 is 18 amino acids. The CDR3 DNA is TGCGCCAGCAGCCCGGGACTAGCGGGGGGCTTCATACAAGAGACCCAGTACTTC. Protein product: CASSPGLAGGFIQETQYF. Drawing the rest from reference TRBV5-1 and TRBJ2-5, the complete variable domain is KAGVTQTPRYLIKTRGQQVTLSCSPISGHRSVSWYQQTPGQGLQFLFEYFSETQRNKGNFPGRFSGRQFSNSRSEMNVSTLELGDSALYLCASSPGLAGGFIQETQYFGPGTRLLVL.

This chain joins TRBV19 and TRBJ2-5, with D uncertain. The V end lost 4 bases, the J end lost 1 base, and 10 bases lay between the germline ends. CDR3 size: 14 residues. Germline CDR1 reads LNHDA; CDR2 reads SQIVND (reference sequence). The CDR3 spells CASSTLAGQETQYF. CDR3 nucleotides: TGTGCCAGTAGTACCCTCGCAGGCCAAGAGACCCAGTACTTC. Combining the CDR3 with reference TRBV19 and TRBJ2-5 gives the whole variable domain DGGITQSPKYLFRKEGQNVTLSCEQNLNHDAMYWYRQDPGQGLRLIYYSQIVNDFQKGDIAEGYSVSREKKESFPLTVTSAQKNPTAFYLCASSTLAGQETQYFGPGTRLLVL.